This T cell receptor beta chain was obtained from a study of T cell repertoires in aging, cancer and after chemotherapy. Within the sample, this clonotype is large. Antigen unknown. Study-level results: Median generation probability rose over the chemotherapy interval in each cancer cohort, suggesting rebound thymic output.

Amplification of TCR beta used genomic DNA extracted from peripheral blood. Multiplex touch-down PCR with TRB-A/B primers amplified rearranged V-D-J TRB sequences. From the multiplex PCR reads, TCRdb called clonotypes with MiXCR, one entry per CDR3 protein. The sample shows hundreds of distinct CDR3 sequences, 24% of them seen only once. The sequenced sample was blood. The receptor was isolated from a human donor with a solid tumor.

The CDR3 is CAISEFGKGSRTQYF. DNA of the CDR3: TGTGCCATCAGTGAGTTTGGAAAGGGCTCCAGGACGCAGTATTTT. The chain joins TRBV10-3 to TRBJ2-3, with D unresolved. CDR1 is ENHRY, CDR2 SYGVKD, per germline. Trimming pared 1 base from V and 9 bases from J, leaving 17 bases between. The CDR3 spans 15 residues.